These T cell receptor beta chains were read from a single sample in a study of T cells in Graves' hyperthyroidism and ophthalmopathy. TCRdb re-called the multiplex PCR reads with MiXCR, one entry per CDR3 protein. The sample lists approximately 870,000 distinct CDR3 sequences, around 39% occurring once. The sequencing input was blood. These receptors all come from a man aged 18 to 30 with Graves' hyperthyroidism. Both conserved end residues are part of each CDR3. A D gene is named only where the DNA matches it firmly. Clone size is not always given. Where it is, it says once, few, many or a class for expanded clones.

j_call | d_call | clone_size | v_call | cdr3_aa | cdr3_nt
TRBJ2-5 | NA | NA | TRBV6-5 | CASTPGRREETQYF | TGTGCCAGCACCCCCGGGAGAAGGGAGGAGACCCAGTACTTC
TRBJ2-5 | NA | many | TRBV10-3 | CAISERRSPQETQYF | TGTGCCATCAGTGAGAGGCGGAGTCCGCAAGAGACCCAGTACTTC
TRBJ1-1 | NA | many | TRBV20-1 | CSARDRVTNTEAFF | TGCAGTGCTAGAGATCGAGTTACGAACACTGAAGCTTTCTTT
TRBJ1-2 | TRBD1 | many | TRBV29-1 | CSVDRGALGYGYTF | TGCAGCGTTGACAGGGGGGCGCTCGGCTATGGCTACACCTTC
TRBJ1-1 | NA | few | TRBV6-5 | CASIRQAEAFF | TGTGCCAGCATCCGACAGGCTGAAGCTTTCTTT
TRBJ2-5 | TRBD2 | NA | TRBV7-9 | CASSLEVRGVQYF | TGTGCCAGCAGCTTAGAAGTCCGGGGGGTCCAGTACTTC
TRBJ2-7 | TRBD2 | NA | TRBV7-9 | CASSRGGVYEQYF | TGTGCCAGCAGCCGCGGGGGAGTCTACGAGCAGTACTTC
TRBJ2-3 | TRBD2 | few | TRBV9 | CASSPRAGGRGDTQYF | TGTGCCAGCAGCCCCCGAGCGGGGGGGCGGGGAGATACGCAGTATTTT
TRBJ2-7 | NA | few | TRBV20-1 | CSAPRPSKSYEQYF | TGCAGTGCTCCCCGACCCTCCAAGTCCTACGAGCAGTACTTC
TRBJ1-1 | TRBD1 | few | TRBV5-1 | CASSTLKGADTEAFF | TGCGCCAGCAGCACCCTTAAGGGGGCCGACACTGAAGCTTTCTTT
TRBJ2-5 | NA | few | TRBV5-5 | CASTTPGTLETQYF | TGTGCCAGCACCACCCCTGGGACGTTAGAGACCCAGTACTTC
TRBJ2-7 | NA | NA | TRBV19 | CAWSPPGEQYF | TGTGCCTGGAGTCCCCCCGGCGAGCAGTACTTC
TRBJ1-2 | TRBD1 | many | TRBV7-9 | CASSGGTANYYGYTF | TGTGCCAGCAGCGGAGGGACAGCAAATTACTATGGCTACACCTTC
TRBJ2-5 | TRBD2 | many | TRBV10-3 | CAISESVIAGDGETQYF | TGTGCCATCAGTGAGTCAGTAATAGCGGGAGATGGAGAGACCCAGTACTTC
TRBJ1-4 | NA | few | TRBV6-1 | CASSDSASVDEKLFF | TGTGCCAGCAGTGATTCGGCCTCCGTCGATGAAAAACTGTTTTTT
TRBJ1-1 | NA | few | TRBV6-2/TRBV6-3 | CASGQTVMNTEAFF | TGTGCCAGCGGACAGACAGTCATGAACACTGAAGCTTTCTTT
TRBJ2-5 | TRBD2 | NA | TRBV12-3/TRBV12-4 | CASTSWGGGGETQYF | TGTGCCAGCACCTCCTGGGGGGGTGGAGGTGAGACCCAGTACTTC
TRBJ2-5 | TRBD2 | once | TRBV5-4 | CASSLESGSFETQYF | TGTGCCAGCAGCTTGGAAAGCGGGAGTTTTGAGACCCAGTACTTC
TRBJ1-2 | NA | many | TRBV10-2 | CASSETREGYTF | TGCGCCAGCAGTGAAACCAGGGAAGGCTACACCTTC
TRBJ2-3 | NA | few | TRBV10-3 | CAIRAAEDTQYF | TGTGCCATCAGGGCCGCGGAAGATACGCAGTATTTT
TRBJ2-2 | NA | few | TRBV20-1 | CSALGKGNTGELFF | TGCAGTGCCCTCGGGAAGGGGAACACCGGGGAGCTGTTTTTT